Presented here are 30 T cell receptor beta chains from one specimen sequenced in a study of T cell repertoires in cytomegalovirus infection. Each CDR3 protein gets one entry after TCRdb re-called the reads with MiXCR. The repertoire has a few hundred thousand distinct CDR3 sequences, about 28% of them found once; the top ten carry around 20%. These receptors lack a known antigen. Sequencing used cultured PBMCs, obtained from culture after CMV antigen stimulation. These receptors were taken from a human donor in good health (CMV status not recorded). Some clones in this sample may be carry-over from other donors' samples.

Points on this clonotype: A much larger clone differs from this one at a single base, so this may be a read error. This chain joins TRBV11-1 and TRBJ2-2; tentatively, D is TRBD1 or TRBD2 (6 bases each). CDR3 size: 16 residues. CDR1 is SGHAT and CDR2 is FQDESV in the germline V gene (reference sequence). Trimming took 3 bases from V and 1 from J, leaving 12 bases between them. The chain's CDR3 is CASSFRGAGNTGELFF. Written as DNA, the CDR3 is TGTGCCAGCAGCTTTAGGGGGGCCGGGAACACCGGGGAGCTGTTTTTT. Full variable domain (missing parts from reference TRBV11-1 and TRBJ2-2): EAEVAQSPRYKITEKSQAVAFWCDPISGHATLYWYRQILGQGPELLVQFQDESVVDDSQLPKDRFSAERLKGVDSTLKIQPAELGDSAMYLCASSFRGAGNTGELFFGEGSRLTVL.

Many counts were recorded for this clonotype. CDR3 residues: CASSQDETTGYDQPQHF. The CDR3 DNA reads as TGCGCCAGCAGCCAAGATGAGACGACAGGGTATGATCAGCCCCAGCATTTT. This chain uses TRBV4-1 with TRBJ1-5; 7 nucleotides agree with TRBD1. The CDR3 loop spans 17 amino acids. Germline loops: CDR1 MGHRA, CDR2 YSYEKL. Losses at the gene ends were 0 bases for V and 5 bases for J; bases not matched to a gene: 10.

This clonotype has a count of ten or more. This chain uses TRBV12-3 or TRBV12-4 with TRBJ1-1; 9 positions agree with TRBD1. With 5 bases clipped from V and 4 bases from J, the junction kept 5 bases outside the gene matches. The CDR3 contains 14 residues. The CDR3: CASSPGQGGTEAFF. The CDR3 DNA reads TGTGCCAGCAGTCCGGGACAGGGAGGCACTGAAGCTTTCTTT.

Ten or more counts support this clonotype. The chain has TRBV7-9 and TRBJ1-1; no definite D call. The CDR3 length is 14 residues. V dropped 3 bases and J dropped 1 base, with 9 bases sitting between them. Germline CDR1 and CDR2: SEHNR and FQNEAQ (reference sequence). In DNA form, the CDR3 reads TGTGCCAGCAGCTTCGACACAAAGAACACTGAAGCTTTCTTT. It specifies CASSFDTKNTEAFF.

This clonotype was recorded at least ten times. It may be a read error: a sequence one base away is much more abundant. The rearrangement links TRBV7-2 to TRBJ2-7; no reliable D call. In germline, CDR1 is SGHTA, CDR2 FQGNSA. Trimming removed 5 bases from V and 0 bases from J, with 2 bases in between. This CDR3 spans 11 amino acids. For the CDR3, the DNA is TGTGCCAGCAGCAACTCCTACGAGCAGTACTTC. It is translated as CASSNSYEQYF.

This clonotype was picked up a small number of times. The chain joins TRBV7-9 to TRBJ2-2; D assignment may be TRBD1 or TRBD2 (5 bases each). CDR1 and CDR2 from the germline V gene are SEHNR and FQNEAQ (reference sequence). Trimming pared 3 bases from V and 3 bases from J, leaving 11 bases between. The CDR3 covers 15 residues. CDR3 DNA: TGTGCCAGCAGCTTTCGAGGGGATTACACCGGGGAGCTGTTTTTT. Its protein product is CASSFRGDYTGELFF.

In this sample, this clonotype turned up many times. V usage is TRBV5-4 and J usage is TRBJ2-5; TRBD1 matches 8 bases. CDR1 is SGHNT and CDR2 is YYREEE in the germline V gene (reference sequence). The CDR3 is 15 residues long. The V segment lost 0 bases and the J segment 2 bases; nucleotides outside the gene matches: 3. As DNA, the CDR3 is TGTGCCAGCAGCTTGGACAGGGGGTGGCAAGAGACCCAGTACTTC. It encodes CASSLDRGWQETQYF.

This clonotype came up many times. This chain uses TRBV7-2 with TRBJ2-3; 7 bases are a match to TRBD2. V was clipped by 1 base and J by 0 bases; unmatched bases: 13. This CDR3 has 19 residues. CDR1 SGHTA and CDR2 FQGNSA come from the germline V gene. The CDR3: CASSLEGIWEGPSTDTQYF. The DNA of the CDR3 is TGTGCCAGCAGCTTAGAGGGAATTTGGGAGGGTCCAAGCACAGATACGCAGTATTTT.

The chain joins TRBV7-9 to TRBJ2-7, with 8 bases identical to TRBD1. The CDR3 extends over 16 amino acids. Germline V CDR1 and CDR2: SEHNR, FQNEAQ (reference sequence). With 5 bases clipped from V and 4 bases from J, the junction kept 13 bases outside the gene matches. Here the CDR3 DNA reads TGTGCCAGCAGCGGACTTCTCAGGGGGCGCGGATACGAGCAGTACTTC. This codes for CASSGLLRGRGYEQYF.

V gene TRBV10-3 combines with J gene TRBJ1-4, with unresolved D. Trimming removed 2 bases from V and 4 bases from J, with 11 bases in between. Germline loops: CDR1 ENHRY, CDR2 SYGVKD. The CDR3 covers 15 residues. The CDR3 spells CAISEAGSFNEKLFF. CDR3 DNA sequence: TGTGCCATCAGTGAGGCGGGGAGCTTTAATGAAAAACTGTTTTTT.

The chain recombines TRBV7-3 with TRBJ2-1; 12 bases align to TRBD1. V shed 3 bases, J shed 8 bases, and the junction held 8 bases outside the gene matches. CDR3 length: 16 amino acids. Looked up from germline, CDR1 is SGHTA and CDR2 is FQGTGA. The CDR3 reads CASSFTSGTGGDEQFF. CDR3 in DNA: TGTGCCAGCAGCTTTACTTCCGGGACAGGGGGCGATGAGCAGTTCTTC.

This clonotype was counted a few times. The CDR3 spells CASSSGRQPQHF. The CDR3 DNA reads TGTGCCAGCAGCTCGGGACGTCAGCCCCAGCATTTT. J is TRBJ1-5 and V is TRBV11-2; TRBD1 is a possible D gene (5 bases). The germline V and J ends were trimmed by 4 bases and 6 bases, with 7 bases remaining between them. There are 12 residues in the CDR3. The V gene's germline CDR1 is SGHAT and CDR2 FQNNGV.

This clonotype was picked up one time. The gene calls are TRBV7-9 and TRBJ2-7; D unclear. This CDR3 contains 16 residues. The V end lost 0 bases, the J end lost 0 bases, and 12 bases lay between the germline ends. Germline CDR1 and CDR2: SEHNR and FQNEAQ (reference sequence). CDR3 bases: TGTGCCAGCAGCTTAGCAATGGGTGTGGGCTCCTACGAGCAGTACTTC. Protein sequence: CASSLAMGVGSYEQYF.

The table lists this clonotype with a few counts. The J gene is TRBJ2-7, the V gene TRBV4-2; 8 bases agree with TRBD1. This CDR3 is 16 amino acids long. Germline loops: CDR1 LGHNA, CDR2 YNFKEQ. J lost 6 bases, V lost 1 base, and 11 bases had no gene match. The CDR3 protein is CASSQGKTGARGEQYF. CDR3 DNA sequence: TGTGCCAGCAGCCAAGGGAAGACAGGGGCCAGGGGCGAGCAGTACTTC.

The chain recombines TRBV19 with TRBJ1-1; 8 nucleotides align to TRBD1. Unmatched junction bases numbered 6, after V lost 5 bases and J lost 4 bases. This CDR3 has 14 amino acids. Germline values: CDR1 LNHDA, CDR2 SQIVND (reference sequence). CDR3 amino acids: CASSSPDRVTEAFF. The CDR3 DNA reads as TGTGCCAGTAGTTCCCCGGACAGGGTCACTGAAGCTTTCTTT.

Written as DNA, the CDR3 is TGTGCCAGCAGTGTACAGGGGATAGGGAGCAATCAGCCCCAGCATTTT. The encoded protein is CASSVQGIGSNQPQHF. The V gene is TRBV6-6, the J gene TRBJ1-5; TRBD1 agrees at 7 bases. The CDR3 has 16 residues. The germline gives CDR1 MNHNY, CDR2 SVGAGI (reference sequence). V was pared by 5 bases and J by 1 base, with 8 bases of the junction left unmatched.

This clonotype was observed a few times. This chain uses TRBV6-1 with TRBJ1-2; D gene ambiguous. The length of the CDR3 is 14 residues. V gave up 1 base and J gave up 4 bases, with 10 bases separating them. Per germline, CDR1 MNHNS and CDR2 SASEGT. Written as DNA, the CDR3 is TGTGCCAGCAGTGAAGTAGGCAGGATCTATGGCTACACCTTC. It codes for CASSEVGRIYGYTF.

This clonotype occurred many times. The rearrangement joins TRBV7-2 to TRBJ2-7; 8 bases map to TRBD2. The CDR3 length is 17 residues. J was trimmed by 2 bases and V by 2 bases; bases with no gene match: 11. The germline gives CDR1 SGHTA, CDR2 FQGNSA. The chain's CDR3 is CASSLPPAGENPYEQYF. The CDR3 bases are TGTGCCAGCAGCTTACCCCCAGCGGGAGAAAACCCCTACGAGCAGTACTTC.

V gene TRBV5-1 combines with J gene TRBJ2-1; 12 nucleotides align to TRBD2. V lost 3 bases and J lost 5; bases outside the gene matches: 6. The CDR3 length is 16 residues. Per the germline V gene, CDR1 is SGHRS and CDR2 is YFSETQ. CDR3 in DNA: TGCGCCAGCAGCTCTAGCGGGAGGGCTCTGGACAATGAGCAGTTCTTC. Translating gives CASSSSGRALDNEQFF.

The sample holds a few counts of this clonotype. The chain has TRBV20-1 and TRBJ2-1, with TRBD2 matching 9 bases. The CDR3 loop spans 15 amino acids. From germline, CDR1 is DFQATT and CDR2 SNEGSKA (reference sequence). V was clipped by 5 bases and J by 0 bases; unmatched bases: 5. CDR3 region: CSARRREGSYNEQFF. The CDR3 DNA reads TGCAGTGCTCGTCGGCGGGAGGGCTCCTACAATGAGCAGTTCTTC.

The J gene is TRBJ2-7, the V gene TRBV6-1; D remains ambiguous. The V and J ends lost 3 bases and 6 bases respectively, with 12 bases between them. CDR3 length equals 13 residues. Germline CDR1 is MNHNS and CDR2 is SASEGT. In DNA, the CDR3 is TGTGCCAGCAGTGAGGACGGTTTTGGCGAGCAGTACTTC. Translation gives CASSEDGFGEQYF.

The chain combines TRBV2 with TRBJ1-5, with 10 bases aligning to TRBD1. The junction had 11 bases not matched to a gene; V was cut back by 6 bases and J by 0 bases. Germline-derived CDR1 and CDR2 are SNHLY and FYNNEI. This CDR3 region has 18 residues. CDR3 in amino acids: CASSVPRTGGSSNQPQHF. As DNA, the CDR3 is TGTGCCAGCAGCGTTCCTCGGACAGGGGGTTCTAGCAATCAGCCCCAGCATTTT.

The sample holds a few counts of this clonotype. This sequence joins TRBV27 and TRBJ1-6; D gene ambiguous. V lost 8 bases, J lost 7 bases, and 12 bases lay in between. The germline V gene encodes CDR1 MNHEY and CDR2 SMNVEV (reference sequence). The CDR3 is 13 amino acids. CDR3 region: CASGDPYNSPLHF. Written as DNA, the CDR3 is TGTGCCAGCGGTGACCCATACAATTCACCCCTCCACTTT.

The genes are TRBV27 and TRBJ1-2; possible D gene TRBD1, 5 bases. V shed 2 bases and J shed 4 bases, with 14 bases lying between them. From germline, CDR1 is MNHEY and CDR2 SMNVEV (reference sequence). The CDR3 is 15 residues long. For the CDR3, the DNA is TGTGCCAGCAGTTTACAGATTGGGGGAACCTATGGCTACACCTTC. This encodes CASSLQIGGTYGYTF.

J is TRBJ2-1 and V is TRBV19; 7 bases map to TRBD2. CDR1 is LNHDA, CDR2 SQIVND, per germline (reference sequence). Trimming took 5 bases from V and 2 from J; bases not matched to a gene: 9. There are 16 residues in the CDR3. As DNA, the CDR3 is TGTGCCAGTAGTGCACTAGCGTCGGGCCCCTACAATGAGCAGTTCTTC. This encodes CASSALASGPYNEQFF.

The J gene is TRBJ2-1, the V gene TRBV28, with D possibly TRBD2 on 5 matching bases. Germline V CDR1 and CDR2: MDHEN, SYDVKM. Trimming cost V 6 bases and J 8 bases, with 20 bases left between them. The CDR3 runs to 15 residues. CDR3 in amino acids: CASSSARAAYDEQFF. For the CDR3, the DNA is TGTGCCAGCAGCTCGGCGAGAGCGGCGTACGATGAGCAGTTCTTC.

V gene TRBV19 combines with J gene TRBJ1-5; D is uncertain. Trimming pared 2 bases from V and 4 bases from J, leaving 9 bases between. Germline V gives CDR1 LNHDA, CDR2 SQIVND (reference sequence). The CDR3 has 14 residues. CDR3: CASSIFDQNQPQHF. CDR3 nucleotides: TGTGCCAGTAGTATATTCGACCAGAATCAGCCCCAGCATTTT.

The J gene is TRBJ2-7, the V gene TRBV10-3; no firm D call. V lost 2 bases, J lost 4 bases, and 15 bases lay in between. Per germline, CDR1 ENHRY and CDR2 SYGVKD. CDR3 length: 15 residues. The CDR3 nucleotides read TGTGCCATCAGTGAGAAAGACAATGGCTATTACGAGCAGTACTTC. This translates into CAISEKDNGYYEQYF.

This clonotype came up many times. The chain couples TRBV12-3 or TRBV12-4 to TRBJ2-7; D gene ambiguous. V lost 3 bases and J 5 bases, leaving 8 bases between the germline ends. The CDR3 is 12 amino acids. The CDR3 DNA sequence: TGTGCCAGCAGTTTTTCGGTGAACGAGCAGTACTTC. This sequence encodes CASSFSVNEQYF.

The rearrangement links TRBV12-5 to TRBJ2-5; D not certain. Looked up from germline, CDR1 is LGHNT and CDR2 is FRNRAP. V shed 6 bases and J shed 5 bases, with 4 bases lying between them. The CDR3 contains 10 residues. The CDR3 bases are TGTGCTAGTGGAACCGAGACCCAGTACTTC. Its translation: CASGTETQYF.